This TCR beta chain was profiled in a study of T cells after yellow fever vaccination. CDR1 MGHDK and CDR2 SYGVNS come from the germline V gene. The length of the CDR3 is 14 residues. Trimming cost V 6 bases and J 0 bases; bases outside gene matches: 5. TCRdb re-analysed the 5' RACE reads in MiXCR, keeping a single row per CDR3 protein. The sample gives some 110,000 distinct CDR3 sequences, 7% to 8.5% of which show up once; about 25% is in the top ten. The sequencing here drew on CD8+ T cells sorted from PBMCs, taken 45 days after the yellow fever booster vaccination. The origin of this receptor is a man aged 25 to 40 who received the YFV17D yellow fever vaccine. This chain connects TRBV25-1 to TRBJ2-7; 7 nucleotides line up with TRBD1. The DNA for the CDR3 is TGTGCCAGCAGGGAACAGGGGAGCTCCTACGAGCAGTACTTC. It is translated as CASREQGSSYEQYF.